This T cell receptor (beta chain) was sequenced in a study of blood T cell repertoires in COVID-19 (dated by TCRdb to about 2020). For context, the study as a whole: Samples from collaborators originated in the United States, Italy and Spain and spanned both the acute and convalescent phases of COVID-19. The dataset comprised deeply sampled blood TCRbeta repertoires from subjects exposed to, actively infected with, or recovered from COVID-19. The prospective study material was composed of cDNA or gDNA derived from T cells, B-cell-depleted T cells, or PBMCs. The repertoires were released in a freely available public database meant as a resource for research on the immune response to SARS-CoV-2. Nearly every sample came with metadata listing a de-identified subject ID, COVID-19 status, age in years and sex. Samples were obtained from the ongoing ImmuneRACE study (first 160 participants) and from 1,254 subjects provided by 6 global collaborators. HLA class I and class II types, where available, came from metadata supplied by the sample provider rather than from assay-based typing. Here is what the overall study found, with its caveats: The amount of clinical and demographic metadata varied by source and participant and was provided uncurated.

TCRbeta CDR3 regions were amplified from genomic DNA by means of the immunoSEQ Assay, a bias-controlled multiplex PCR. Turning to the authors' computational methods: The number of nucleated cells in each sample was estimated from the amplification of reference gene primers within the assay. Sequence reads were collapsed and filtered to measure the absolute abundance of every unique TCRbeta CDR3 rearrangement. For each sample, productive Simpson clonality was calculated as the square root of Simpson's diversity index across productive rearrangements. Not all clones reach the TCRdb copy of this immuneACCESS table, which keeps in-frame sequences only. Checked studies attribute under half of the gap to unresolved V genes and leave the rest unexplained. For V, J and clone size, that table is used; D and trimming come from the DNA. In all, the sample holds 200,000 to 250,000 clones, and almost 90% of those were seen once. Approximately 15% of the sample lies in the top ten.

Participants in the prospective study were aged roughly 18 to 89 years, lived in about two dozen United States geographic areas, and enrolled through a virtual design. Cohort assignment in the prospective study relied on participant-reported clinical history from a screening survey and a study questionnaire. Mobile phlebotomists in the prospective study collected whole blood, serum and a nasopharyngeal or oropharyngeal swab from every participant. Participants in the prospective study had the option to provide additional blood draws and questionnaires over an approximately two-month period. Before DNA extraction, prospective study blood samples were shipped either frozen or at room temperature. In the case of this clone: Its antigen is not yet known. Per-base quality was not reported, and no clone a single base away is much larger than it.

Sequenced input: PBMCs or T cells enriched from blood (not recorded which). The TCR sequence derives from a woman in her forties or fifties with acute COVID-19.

The nucleotide sequence reads as follows: TGTGCCAGCAGTGAAGGGGGCGCGGGGAACACTGAAGCTTTCTTT. This encodes CASSEGGAGNTEAFF. The V and J segments used are TRBV25-1 and TRBJ1-1, with TRBD1 perhaps the D gene, on 6 matching bases. The CDR3 covers 15 residues, taking in both the cysteine and the phenylalanine. Here the CDR3 DNA is all that survives: 45 bases in frame from base 1. CDR1 MGHDK and CDR2 SYGVNS were looked up in the germline V gene. V gives up 2 bases and J gives up 1 base, and the segment between their germline ends measures 11 bases.